This TCR beta chain was identified in a study of blood T cell repertoires in COVID-19. Study-wide context: Donors in the United States, Italy and Spain gave samples during acute or convalescent COVID-19. Sources were T cells, B-cell-depleted T cells, or PBMCs; the material itself was cDNA or gDNA.

Original data processing: From reference gene primer amplification, estimates of nucleated cell counts were derived. Sequencing used immunoSEQ multiplex PCR; TCRdb keeps in-frame clones, though not all of them. V, J and clone size are those of that table, while D and trimming were read from the DNA. The profile shows 80,000 to 95,000 clones, more than 60% of them singletons. The V end lost 4 bases, the J end lost 5 bases, and 11 bases lay between the germline ends. Germline values: CDR1 SEHNR, CDR2 FQNEAQ (reference sequence). The CDR3 totals 13 residues. The TCR originated in a woman aged 80 or older with active or convalescent COVID-19. Sequencing was performed on peripheral blood. V is TRBV7-9 and J is TRBJ1-2; D call uncertain. In DNA form, the CDR3 reads TGTGCCAGCAGCTCCTTGACTGAGTATGGCTACACCTTC. Its translation: CASSSLTEYGYTF.